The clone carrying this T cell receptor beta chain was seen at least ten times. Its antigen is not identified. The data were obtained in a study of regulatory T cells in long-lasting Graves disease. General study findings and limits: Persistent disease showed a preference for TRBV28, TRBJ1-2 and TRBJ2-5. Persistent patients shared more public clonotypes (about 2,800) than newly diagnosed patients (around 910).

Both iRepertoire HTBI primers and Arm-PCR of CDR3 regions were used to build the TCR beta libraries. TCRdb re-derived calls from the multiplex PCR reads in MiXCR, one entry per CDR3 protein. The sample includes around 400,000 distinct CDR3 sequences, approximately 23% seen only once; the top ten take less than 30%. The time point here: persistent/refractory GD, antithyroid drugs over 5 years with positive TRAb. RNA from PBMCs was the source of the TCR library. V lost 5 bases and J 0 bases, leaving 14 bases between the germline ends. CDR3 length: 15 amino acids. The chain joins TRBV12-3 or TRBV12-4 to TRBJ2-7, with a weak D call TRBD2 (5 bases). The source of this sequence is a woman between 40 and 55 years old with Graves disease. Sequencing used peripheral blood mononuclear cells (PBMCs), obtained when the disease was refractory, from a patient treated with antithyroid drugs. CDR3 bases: TGTGCCAGCAGTGTCCACAAGGCGGGCTCCTACGAGCAGTACTTC. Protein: CASSVHKAGSYEQYF.